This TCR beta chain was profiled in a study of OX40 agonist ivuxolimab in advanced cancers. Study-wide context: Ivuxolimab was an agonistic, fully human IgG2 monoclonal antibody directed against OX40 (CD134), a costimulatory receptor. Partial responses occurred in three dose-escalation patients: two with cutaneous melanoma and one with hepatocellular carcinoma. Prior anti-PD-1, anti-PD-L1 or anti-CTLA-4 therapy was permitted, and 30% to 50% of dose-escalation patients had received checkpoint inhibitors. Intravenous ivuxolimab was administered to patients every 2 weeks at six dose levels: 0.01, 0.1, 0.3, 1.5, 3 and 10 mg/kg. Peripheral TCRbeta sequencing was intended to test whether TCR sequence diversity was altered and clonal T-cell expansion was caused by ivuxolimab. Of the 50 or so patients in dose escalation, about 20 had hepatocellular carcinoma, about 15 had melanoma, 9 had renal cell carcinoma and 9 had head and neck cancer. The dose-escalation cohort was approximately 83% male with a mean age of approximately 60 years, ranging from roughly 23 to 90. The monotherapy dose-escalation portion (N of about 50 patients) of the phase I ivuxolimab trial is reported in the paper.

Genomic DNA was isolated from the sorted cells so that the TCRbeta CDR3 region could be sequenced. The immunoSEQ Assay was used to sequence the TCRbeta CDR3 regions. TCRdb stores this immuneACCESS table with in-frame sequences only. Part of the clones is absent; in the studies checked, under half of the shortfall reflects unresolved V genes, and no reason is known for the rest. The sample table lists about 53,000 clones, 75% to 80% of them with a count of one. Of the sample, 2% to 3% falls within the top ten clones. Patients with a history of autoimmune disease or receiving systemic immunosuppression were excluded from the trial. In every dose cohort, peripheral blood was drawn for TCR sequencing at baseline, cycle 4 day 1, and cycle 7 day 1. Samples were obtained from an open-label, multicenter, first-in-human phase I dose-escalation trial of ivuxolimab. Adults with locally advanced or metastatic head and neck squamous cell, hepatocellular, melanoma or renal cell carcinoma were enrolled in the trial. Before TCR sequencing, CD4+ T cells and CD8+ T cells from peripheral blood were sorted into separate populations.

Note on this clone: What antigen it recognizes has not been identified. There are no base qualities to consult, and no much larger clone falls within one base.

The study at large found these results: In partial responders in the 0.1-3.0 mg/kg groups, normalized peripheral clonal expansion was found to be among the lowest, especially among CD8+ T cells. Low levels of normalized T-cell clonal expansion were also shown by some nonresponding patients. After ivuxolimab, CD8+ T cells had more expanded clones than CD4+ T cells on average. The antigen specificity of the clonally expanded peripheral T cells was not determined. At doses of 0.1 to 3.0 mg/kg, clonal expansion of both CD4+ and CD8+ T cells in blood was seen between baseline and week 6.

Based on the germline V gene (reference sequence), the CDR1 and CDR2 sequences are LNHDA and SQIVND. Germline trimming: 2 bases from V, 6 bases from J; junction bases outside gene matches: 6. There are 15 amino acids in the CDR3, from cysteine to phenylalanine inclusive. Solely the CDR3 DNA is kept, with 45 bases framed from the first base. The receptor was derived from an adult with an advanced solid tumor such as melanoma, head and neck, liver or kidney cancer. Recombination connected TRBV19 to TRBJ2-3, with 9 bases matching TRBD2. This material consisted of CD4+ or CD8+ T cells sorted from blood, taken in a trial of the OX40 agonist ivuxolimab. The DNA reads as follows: TGTGCCAGTAGTATAAAGCGGGGGGCGACCGATACGCAGTATTTT. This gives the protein CASSIKRGATDTQYF.